The 4 T cell receptor delta chains listed next were all sequenced from one sample in a study of fetal and pediatric gammadelta thymocytes (dated by TCRdb to 2022 to 2024). TCRdb names Illumina MiSeq as the instrument used. Identical DNA sequences were merged into single rows after TCRdb reprocessed the public reads with CATT. The sample profile shows fewer than 2,000 delta-chain clones; 13% to 15% of them were found once. The ten largest clones capture roughly 6.6% of the sample. The sequenced sample consisted of Vgamma9Vdelta2 gamma-delta T cells from the thymus. The cell subset or site label here, explained by the study, means: sorted CD3+gammadeltaTCR+Vgamma9+Vdelta2+ thymocytes. The source of these receptors is a child who underwent cardiac surgery and was recorded as healthy.

By its share, this clone is medium-sized. V usage is TRDV2 and J usage is TRDJ1; D may be TRDD2 (6 bases). No J gene is reported in TCRdb; it was inferred here by comparing the DNA with germline. Per the germline V gene, CDR1 is GEAIGNYY and CDR2 is EKD. V was pared by 1 base and J by 0 bases, with 32 bases between. This CDR3 comprises 22 residues. This CDR3 is CACDTHPTNNLDPYSNTDKLIF. The CDR3 DNA reads as TGTGCCTGTGACACGCATCCTACAAACAATCTGGATCCCTACTCTAACACCGATAAACTCATCTTT.

The chain joins TRDV2 to TRDJ1; 9 bases agree with TRDD3. TCRdb supplies no J gene; here it was assigned by aligning the nucleotide sequence to germline. Germline CDR1 reads GEAIGNYY; CDR2 reads EKD. After removal of 0 bases from V and 10 bases from J, the junction contained 14 bases not matched to a gene. The CDR3 length is 16 residues. The DNA of the CDR3 is TGTGCCTGTGACACCGGTCTGGGGATACGCGGTGATGGACTCATCTTT. Its translation: CACDTGLGIRGDGLIF.

Relative to its sample, this clone is large. The chain couples TRDV1 to TRDJ1; TRDD2 matches at 8 bases. CDR1 is TSWWSYY and CDR2 is QGS in the germline V gene. The CDR3 length is 19 residues. Trimming at V came to 3 bases and at J to 4 bases, leaving 19 bases not matched to a gene. The CDR3 loop is CALGDTFLSYSGLFDKLIF. The CDR3 nucleotides are TGTGCTCTTGGGGATACCTTCCTAAGCTATTCGGGGCTTTTCGATAAACTCATCTTT.

This clone rates as medium-sized. The J gene is TRDJ1; the V gene was not called; the D call TRDD3 from the table was never checked on the DNA. The CDR3 consists of 16 residues. CDR3 nucleotide sequence: TGTGCCTCCCAACTTCGTACTGGGGGATCCGTCGATAAACTCATCTTT. As protein: CASQLRTGGSVDKLIF.